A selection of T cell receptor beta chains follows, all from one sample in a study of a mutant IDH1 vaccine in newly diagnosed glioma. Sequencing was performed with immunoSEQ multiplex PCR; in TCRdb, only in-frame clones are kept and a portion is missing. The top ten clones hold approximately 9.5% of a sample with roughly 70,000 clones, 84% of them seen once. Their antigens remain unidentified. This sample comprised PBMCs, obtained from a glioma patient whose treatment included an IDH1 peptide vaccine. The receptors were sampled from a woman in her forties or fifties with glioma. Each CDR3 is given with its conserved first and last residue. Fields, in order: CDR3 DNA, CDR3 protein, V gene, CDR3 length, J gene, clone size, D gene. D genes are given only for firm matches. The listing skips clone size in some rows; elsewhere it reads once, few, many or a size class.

TGTGCCAGCAGCTTGTGGGCTTCCCTCACTGAAGCTTTCTTT,CASSLWASLTEAFF,TRBV5-5,14,TRBJ1-1,.,.
TGTGCCAGCAGCCGTGGGAAAAGAGGGGGCGGTTACGAGCAGTACTTC,CASSRGKRGGGYEQYF,TRBV5-6,16,TRBJ2-7,.,TRBD1
TGTGCCATCAGGGATAGGTCCTATGGCTACACCTTC,CAIRDRSYGYTF,TRBV6-5,12,TRBJ1-2,.,.
TGCGCCAGCAGCCACATGAACACTGAAGCTTTCTTT,CASSHMNTEAFF,TRBV4-1,12,TRBJ1-1,few,.
TGCAGCGTTGAAGTGGCCGGGGACTATGGCTACACCTTC,CSVEVAGDYGYTF,TRBV29-1,13,TRBJ1-2,.,.
TGTGCCAGCAGCTTATTTCAGGGGGCATTGGACTATGGCTACACCTTC,CASSLFQGALDYGYTF,TRBV5-6,16,TRBJ1-2,.,TRBD1
TGTGCCAGCAGCCCCGATCACATGAACACTGAAGCTTTCTTT,CASSPDHMNTEAFF,TRBV11-1,14,TRBJ1-1,.,.
TGTGCCAGCAGTTTGCGGTCGGGCAATCAGCCCCAGCATTTT,CASSLRSGNQPQHF,TRBV27,14,TRBJ1-5,.,.
TGTGCCAGCAGCTTATTTACGTACCAAGAGACCCAGTACTTC,CASSLFTYQETQYF,TRBV7-6,14,TRBJ2-5,.,.
TGTGCCAGCAGTGACTACCTATTGCGGGGGGTGCCCTACGAGCAGTACTTC,CASSDYLLRGVPYEQYF,TRBV6-4,17,TRBJ2-7,.,TRBD2
TGTGCCAGCAGCGCCGGCATCGGGGGCTACACCTTC,CASSAGIGGYTF,TRBV9,12,TRBJ1-2,.,.
TGTGCCTGGAGTCTAACAGGAGACAAGAACACTGAAGCTTTCTTT,CAWSLTGDKNTEAFF,TRBV30,15,TRBJ1-1,.,.
TGTGCCAGCAGCGCCATCTATGGCTACACCTTC,CASSAIYGYTF,TRBV9,11,TRBJ1-2,.,.
TGTGCCAGCAGCTTGGAGGGACAGCTCGAGCAGTACTTC,CASSLEGQLEQYF,TRBV5-5,13,TRBJ2-7,.,TRBD1
TGTGCCAGCAGTTACCGGACAGGGGACACCATATATTTT,CASSYRTGDTIYF,TRBV6-5,13,TRBJ1-3,.,TRBD1
TGTGCCAGCAGGGGGGACGGTGCAACTAATGAAAAACTGTTTTTT,CASRGDGATNEKLFF,TRBV6-5,15,TRBJ1-4,.,.
TGTGCCAGCAGCCCACGACAGGGATCGGAAAAACTGTTTTTT,CASSPRQGSEKLFF,TRBV5-5,14,TRBJ1-4,.,TRBD1
TGTGCCAGCTCGCAGAGGGGGAACGGTGAAAAACTGTTTTTT,CASSQRGNGEKLFF,TRBV18,14,TRBJ1-4,.,.
TGTGCCAGCAGTGAAGCAGGGGGCAAAGGCGAGCAGTACTTC,CASSEAGGKGEQYF,TRBV6-1,14,TRBJ2-7,.,TRBD1
TGTGCCAGCAGCTTAGTTGGGGCCTCCTATAATTCACCCCTCCACTTT,CASSLVGASYNSPLHF,TRBV7-8,16,TRBJ1-6,.,.
TGTGCCAGCAGCTTGGACTTGACCGATCAGCCCCAGCATTTT,CASSLDLTDQPQHF,TRBV5-4,14,TRBJ1-5,.,.
TGTGCCAGCAGCTCTGACAGCTACCAAACCCCTGAAGCTTTCTTT,CASSSDSYQTPEAFF,TRBV5-6,15,TRBJ1-1,.,.
TGCGCCAGCAGCCGCCTCACAGGGACGGACGGGGAGCTGTTTTTT,CASSRLTGTDGELFF,TRBV4-1,15,TRBJ2-2,few,.
TGTGCCTGGGCCGGGACAGGGCACACTGAAGCTTTCTTT,CAWAGTGHTEAFF,TRBV30,13,TRBJ1-1,few,TRBD1
TGTGCCAGCAGCTCGACTCGGGATAGCAATCAGCCCCAGCATTTT,CASSSTRDSNQPQHF,TRBV5-6,15,TRBJ1-5,.,.
TGTGCCAGCTTCCGGACCGGCGGGGGAGTAACAGATACGCAGTATTTT,CASFRTGGGVTDTQYF,TRBV27,16,TRBJ2-3,.,TRBD2
TGTGCCAGCAGCCCTACCCCGACAGGGAGGAGCGAAAAACTGTTTTTT,CASSPTPTGRSEKLFF,TRBV9,16,TRBJ1-4,.,TRBD1
TGTGCCAGCAGGAGGCGGGGTAGCACAGATACGCAGTATTTT,CASRRRGSTDTQYF,TRBV5-4,14,TRBJ2-3,.,.
TGTGCCAGCAGACATGACTTCCACAGGGGACCGTACGAGCAGTACTTC,CASRHDFHRGPYEQYF,TRBV7-8,16,TRBJ2-7,.,TRBD1
TGTGCCAGCAGCTTGGAGTGGGGTCAAGAGACCCAGTACTTC,CASSLEWGQETQYF,TRBV5-8,14,TRBJ2-5,.,.
TGTGCCATCAGGGACGGGACAGGGGGCGGCGAGCAGTACTTC,CAIRDGTGGGEQYF,TRBV10-3,14,TRBJ2-7,.,TRBD1
TGTGCCAGCAGACATCTATCTCTGGACTACGAGCAGTACTTC,CASRHLSLDYEQYF,TRBV6-1,14,TRBJ2-7,few,.
TGCAGCGTTGAAGAGGGCTCTCCCAGATACAATGAGCAGTTCTTC,CSVEEGSPRYNEQFF,TRBV29-1,15,TRBJ2-1,.,.
TGTGCCAGCAGCCCCGACAGGGGAGGAACTGAAGCTTTCTTT,CASSPDRGGTEAFF,TRBV7-9,14,TRBJ1-1,few,TRBD1
TGCGCCAGCAGCACCGGTCCAGGGGGCGAGACTAATGAAAAACTGTTTTTT,CASSTGPGGETNEKLFF,TRBV4-1,17,TRBJ1-4,once,TRBD1
TGTGCCATCAGTGGACAGGACTCCTACGAGCAGTACTTC,CAISGQDSYEQYF,TRBV10-3,13,TRBJ2-7,.,.
TGTGCCAGCAGCCCAGACAGGACTTACACTGAAGCTTTCTTT,CASSPDRTYTEAFF,TRBV7-9,14,TRBJ1-1,.,.
TGTGCCAGCTCACCGACCGTTGGAGGGACCTCTGGAAACACCATATATTTT,CASSPTVGGTSGNTIYF,TRBV18,17,TRBJ1-3,.,.